This T cell receptor beta chain appears in the sequencing data of a study of T cell responses to AZD1222 COVID-19 vaccine. Repertoires were generated with immunoSEQ multiplex PCR, while TCRdb's copy carries only in-frame clones and drops some. In the table there are about 47,000 clones, roughly 75% of which are singletons. The CDR3 is 12 residues long. CDR1 and CDR2 (germline): SGDLS, YYNGEE. J lost 8 bases, V lost 4 bases, and 3 bases had no gene match. The rearrangement joins TRBV9 to TRBJ1-3, with TRBD1 matching over 7 bases. The sequence was obtained from an adult who received the MenACWY meningococcal vaccine as a control. This specimen consisted of peripheral blood, obtained 28 days after the second dose of the MenACWY control vaccine. The CDR3 protein is CASSPQGDTIYF. In nucleotides, the CDR3 is TGTGCCAGCAGCCCTCAGGGGGACACCATATATTTT. Complete variable domain (other parts from reference TRBV9 and TRBJ1-3): DSGVTQTPKHLITATGQRVTLRCSPRSGDLSVYWYQQSLDQGLQFLIQYYNGEERAKGNILERFSAQQFPDLHSELNLSSLELGDSALYFCASSPQGDTIYFGEGSWLTVV.